The following is a T cell receptor (beta chain) sequence with its context. The repertoire was sequenced with immunoSEQ multiplex PCR; TCRdb's copy has only in-frame clones and lacks some. There are some 180,000 clones in the sample; about 85% occur only once, and roughly 6.2% lies in the top ten. This sample was taken from a study of blood T cell repertoires in COVID-19. CDR3 length: 14 residues. The V gene lost 2 bases and the J gene lost 8 bases, with 15 bases spanning the gap. The V gene's germline CDR1 is LGHDT and CDR2 YNNKEL (reference sequence). The sequence came from a middle-aged man who had recovered from COVID-19. The sample consisted of PBMCs or T cells enriched from blood (not recorded which). The chain combines TRBV3-1 (or the pseudogene TRBV3-2) with TRBJ1-2; possibly TRBD1 for D (5 bases). CDR3 amino acids: CASSQFRTQGGYTF. The CDR3 nucleotides are TGTGCCAGCAGCCAATTCAGGACCCAGGGCGGCTACACCTTC.